These T cell receptor beta chains were read from a single sample in a study of T cell repertoires in cytomegalovirus infection. TCRdb ran MiXCR on the reads and lists one entry per CDR3 protein. Altogether about 450,000 distinct CDR3 sequences are present, approximately 31% being singletons, with the ten largest covering approximately 15%. Sequencing was done on a sample of PBMCs. The receptors shown here come from a human donor in good health (CMV status not recorded). Some clones in this sample may be carry-over from other donors' samples. CDR3s include the opening cysteine and the closing phenylalanine or tryptophan. Fields, in order: clone size, D gene, CDR3 length, V gene, J gene, CDR3 protein, CDR3 DNA. The D gene is left open where the match is weak. Not all rows give a size; the values are once, few, many and, for expanded clones, a class.

many	-	15	TRBV7-8	TRBJ2-7	CASSLIVTGSYEQYF	TGTGCCAGCAGCTTGATAGTTACGGGAAGCTACGAGCAGTACTTC
-	-	12	TRBV6-6	TRBJ2-3	CASSYRTDTQYF	TGTGCCAGCAGTTACCGGACAGATACGCAGTATTTT
-	TRBD1	15	TRBV10-3	TRBJ2-7	CAISGPGQGSYEQYF	TGTGCCATCAGTGGCCCGGGACAGGGTTCCTACGAGCAGTACTTC
few	TRBD1	14	TRBV4-2	TRBJ1-5	CASSQPGQGPPQHF	TGTGCCAGCAGCCAACCGGGACAGGGCCCGCCCCAGCATTTT
few	-	15	TRBV7-2	TRBJ1-5	CASSLNSASYQPQHF	TGTGCCAGCAGCCTCAACAGCGCAAGTTATCAGCCCCAGCATTTT
-	-	15	TRBV19	TRBJ2-5	CASSIFGTPQETQYF	TGTGCCAGTAGTATATTCGGGACACCGCAAGAGACCCAGTACTTC
many	-	13	TRBV7-6	TRBJ1-1	CASSYTENTEAFF	TGTGCCAGCAGCTACACAGAGAACACTGAAGCTTTCTTT
-	TRBD1	17	TRBV7-2	TRBJ1-4	CASSQPGQGAMGEKLFF	TGTGCCAGCAGCCAACCGGGACAGGGGGCGATGGGTGAAAAACTGTTTTTT
-	-	14	TRBV6-2/TRBV6-3	TRBJ2-1	CASCRDNSYNEQFF	TGTGCCAGCTGCCGGGACAACTCCTACAATGAGCAGTTCTTC
-	-	15	TRBV7-2	TRBJ1-1	CASSPPGHTNTEAFF	TGTGCCAGCAGCCCCCCGGGACATACGAACACTGAAGCTTTCTTT
-	-	13	TRBV30	TRBJ2-7	CAWSVTLAYEQYF	TGTGCCTGGAGTGTAACACTCGCCTACGAGCAGTACTTC
many	TRBD2	15	TRBV4-1	TRBJ2-3	CASSRSSGGTDTQYF	TGCGCCAGCAGCCGATCTAGCGGGGGGACAGATACGCAGTATTTT
-	-	13	TRBV19	TRBJ2-1	CASSGQGRVWQFF	TGTGCCAGTAGTGGGCAGGGAAGAGTGTGGCAGTTCTTC
-	-	18	TRBV4-1	TRBJ1-4	CASSQGSGLTATNEKLFF	TGCGCCAGCAGCCAAGGATCAGGGCTGACTGCAACTAATGAAAAACTGTTTTTT
-	-	14	TRBV6-1	TRBJ2-7	CASSVNRGTYEQYF	TGTGCCAGCAGTGTTAATAGGGGGACTTACGAGCAGTACTTC
many	TRBD1	18	TRBV6-5	TRBJ2-3	CASSYSTPDRGGTDTQYF	TGTGCCAGCAGTTACTCAACCCCGGACAGGGGGGGCACAGATACGCAGTATTTT
-	-	14	TRBV20-1	TRBJ1-1	CSADQGGANTEAFF	TGCAGTGCTGATCAAGGGGGGGCGAACACTGAAGCTTTCTTT
many	-	14	TRBV20-1	TRBJ1-1	CSARGGGRAGEAFF	TGCAGTGCTAGGGGGGGGGGCAGGGCGGGTGAAGCTTTCTTT
few	-	15	TRBV3-1	TRBJ1-6	CASSQDLAGVVPLHF	TGTGCCAGCAGCCAAGATCTTGCCGGCGTAGTACCCCTCCACTTT
few	-	11	TRBV28	TRBJ1-5	CASRTDQPQHF	TGTGCCAGCAGGACCGATCAGCCCCAGCATTTT
-	-	18	TRBV6-1	TRBJ2-6	CASSEQPGANSGANVLTF	TGTGCCAGCAGTGAACAACCGGGGGCGAACTCTGGGGCCAACGTCCTGACTTTC
-	-	13	TRBV5-6	TRBJ1-4	CASSLQINEKLFF	TGTGCCAGCAGCTTGCAGATAAATGAAAAACTGTTTTTT
few	-	15	TRBV19	TRBJ1-5	CASSVGGVGSQPQHF	TGTGCCAGTAGTGTAGGAGGAGTGGGGAGTCAGCCCCAGCATTTT
-	TRBD2	17	TRBV14	TRBJ2-1	CASRQRSGGVAYNEQFF	TGTGCCAGCAGACAGAGGAGCGGGGGGGTGGCATACAATGAGCAGTTCTTC
many	TRBD1	12	TRBV12-3/TRBV12-4	TRBJ1-2	CASLGQSYGYTF	TGTGCCAGCTTGGGACAGTCCTATGGCTACACCTTC
few	TRBD2	17	TRBV5-1	TRBJ2-3	CASSLVPGLADQDTQYF	TGCGCCAGCAGCTTGGTTCCGGGGCTAGCGGACCAAGATACGCAGTATTTT
many	TRBD1	13	TRBV27	TRBJ1-4	CASRGQGGEKLFF	TGTGCCAGCAGGGGACAGGGGGGTGAAAAACTGTTTTTT
-	TRBD1	14	TRBV12-3/TRBV12-4	TRBJ2-2	CASSPGQGAGELFF	TGTGCCAGCAGTCCTGGACAGGGGGCCGGGGAGCTGTTTTTT
few	TRBD1	18	TRBV19	TRBJ2-6	CASSTGQGAPSGANVLTF	TGTGCCAGTAGTACGGGACAGGGGGCACCTTCTGGGGCCAACGTCCTGACTTTC
few	TRBD1	15	TRBV12-3/TRBV12-4	TRBJ1-6	CASSAGTGGRSPLHF	TGTGCCAGCAGTGCCGGGACAGGGGGCCGTTCACCCCTCCACTTT
-	-	15	TRBV4-2	TRBJ2-2	CASSQVGLEAGELFF	TGTGCCAGCAGCCAAGTGGGTCTAGAAGCCGGGGAGCTGTTTTTT
many	TRBD2	15	TRBV7-8	TRBJ2-1	CASSIGTSGGHEQFF	TGTGCCAGCAGCATAGGGACTAGCGGGGGACATGAGCAGTTCTTC
-	-	13	TRBV6-2/TRBV6-3	TRBJ2-1	CARSYDSYNEQFF	TGTGCCCGCAGTTACGACAGCTACAATGAGCAGTTCTTC
-	-	13	TRBV12-3/TRBV12-4	TRBJ1-1	CSRMVLSNTEAFF	TGTTCCAGAATGGTGCTCAGCAACACTGAAGCTTTCTTT
-	TRBD1	17	TRBV5-5	TRBJ1-3	CASSLGPDRGRGNTIYF	TGTGCCAGCAGCTTGGGGCCGGACAGGGGGCGAGGAAACACCATATATTTT
few	TRBD1	17	TRBV7-9	TRBJ1-2	CASSYHAVGQGRDGYTF	TGTGCCAGCAGCTATCATGCGGTGGGACAGGGACGTGATGGCTACACCTTC
-	-	16	TRBV6-6	TRBJ1-6	CASSYSGRPFNSPLHF	TGTGCCAGCAGTTACTCGGGACGCCCGTTCAATTCACCCCTCCACTTT
many	-	14	TRBV28	TRBJ1-1	CASRPDGGNTEAFF	TGTGCCAGCAGGCCCGACGGAGGAAACACTGAAGCTTTCTTT
-	TRBD1	14	TRBV28	TRBJ1-6	CASSFPGTVSPLHF	TGTGCCAGCAGTTTTCCCGGGACAGTCTCACCCCTCCACTTT
many	-	13	TRBV7-2	TRBJ2-3	CASSLEDGRPQYF	TGTGCCAGCAGCTTAGAGGATGGGAGGCCGCAGTATTTT
few	TRBD2	16	TRBV6-5	TRBJ2-3	CASSYSRSGGTDTQYF	TGTGCCAGCAGTTACTCGAGAAGCGGGGGTACCGATACGCAGTATTTT
few	-	15	TRBV7-6	TRBJ1-1	CASSLLDSRSTEAFF	TGTGCCAGCAGCCTCTTGGACAGTCGGTCCACTGAAGCTTTCTTT
few	TRBD1	14	TRBV5-1	TRBJ2-5	CASSLTGGGETQYF	TGCGCCAGCAGCTTGACAGGGGGCGGAGAGACCCAGTACTTC